Below are 25 T cell receptor beta chains sequenced from a single sample in a study of cytomegalovirus exposure and HLA in healthy donors. Primers: 60 Vbeta forward and 13 Jbeta reverse. The repertoire was sequenced with immunoSEQ multiplex PCR; TCRdb's copy has only in-frame clones and lacks some. The sample shows 200,000 to 250,000 clones, and roughly 1.1% sits with its ten largest clones. The specimen sequenced was PBMCs. These receptors originate from a girl aged 2 to 10 in good health and CMV-seropositive.

The chain joins TRBV27 to TRBJ1-5, with D uncertain. Germline V gene data show CDR1 as MNHEY and CDR2 as SMNVEV (reference sequence). The CDR3 is 14 residues long. V was cut by 0 bases and J by 7 bases, with 10 bases left in between. The CDR3 DNA is TGTGCCAGCAGTTTATCCAGGATGCTCCAGCCCCAGCATTTT. It specifies CASSLSRMLQPQHF.

V gene TRBV7-2 combines with J gene TRBJ2-7, with 7 positions matching TRBD2. Germline lookup yields CDR1 SGHTA and CDR2 FQGNSA. This CDR3 is 15 amino acids long. Trimming took 0 bases from V and 0 from J; bases not matched to a gene: 2. The CDR3 sequence is CASSLAASGSYEQYF. DNA of the CDR3: TGTGCCAGCAGCTTAGCAGCTAGCGGCTCCTACGAGCAGTACTTC.

This chain connects TRBV6-4 to TRBJ2-6; D possibly corresponds to TRBD1 (6 bases). From germline, CDR1 is MRHNA and CDR2 SNTAGT. V shed 5 bases and J shed 0 bases, with 8 bases lying between them. The CDR3 length is 15 residues. The CDR3 reads CASSWTASGANVLTF. As DNA, the CDR3 is TGTGCCAGCAGTTGGACAGCCTCTGGGGCCAACGTCCTGACTTTC.

The rearrangement uses TRBV29-1 and TRBJ2-5, with a tentative D call TRBD1 (7 bases). The CDR3 spans 12 residues. Trimming took off 2 bases at V and 7 bases at J, with 11 bases between the two ends. Germline values: CDR1 SQVTM, CDR2 ANQGSEA. DNA of the CDR3: TGCAGCGTTGAAAGGCAGGGGGGGACCCAGTACTTC. Amino acid sequence: CSVERQGGTQYF.

This chain's CDR3 is CASSGTLSYEQYF. As DNA, the CDR3 is TGTGCCAGCAGTGGGACACTTTCCTACGAGCAGTACTTC. The gene calls are TRBV28 and TRBJ2-7; TRBD1 might be the D (6 bases). The germline CDR1 and CDR2 sequences are MDHEN and SYDVKM. Trimming removed 5 bases from V and 1 base from J, with 9 bases in between. The CDR3 contains 13 residues.

This sequence joins TRBV15 and TRBJ1-2; tentative D call: TRBD1 (6 bases). V was clipped by 0 bases and J by 3 bases, with 8 bases between them. The CDR3 length is 14 residues. Per the germline V gene, CDR1 is LNHNV and CDR2 is YYDKDF (reference sequence). The CDR3 DNA follows: TGTGCCACCAGCAGAGATGGGGGCGACTATGGCTACACCTTC. Protein: CATSRDGGDYGYTF.

The chain employs TRBV28 and TRBJ2-5; no reliable D call. The V end lost 4 bases, the J end lost 2 bases, and 11 bases lay between the germline ends. This CDR3 region has 14 residues. The germline CDR1 and CDR2 sequences are MDHEN and SYDVKM. CDR3 DNA: TGTGCCAGCAGTTCTGGCGGTCCGCAAGAGACCCAGTACTTC. Translation: CASSSGGPQETQYF.

The chain employs TRBV27 and TRBJ2-7, with a weak D call TRBD1 (5 bases). V lost 3 bases, J lost 3 bases, and 15 bases lay in between. Germline lookup yields CDR1 MNHEY and CDR2 SMNVEV (reference sequence). The CDR3 is made up of 15 amino acids. The CDR3 here is CASSLGPQERYEQYF. The DNA of the CDR3 is TGTGCCAGCAGTTTGGGCCCACAGGAGCGCTACGAGCAGTACTTC.

The CDR3 here is CATRGPGGTDTQYF. CDR3 in DNA: TGTGCCACTCGAGGGCCAGGGGGCACAGATACGCAGTATTTT. The chain carries TRBV13 and TRBJ2-3; TRBD1 is a possible D gene (6 bases). Trimming stripped 10 bases from V and 1 base from J, with 15 bases between. Germline V gene data show CDR1 as PRHDT and CDR2 as FYEKMQ (reference sequence). The CDR3 is 14 amino acids.

The rearrangement uses TRBV7-2 and TRBJ2-2; 9 positions match TRBD1. There are 15 residues in the CDR3. Per the germline V gene, CDR1 is SGHTA and CDR2 is FQGNSA. V lost 4 bases and J lost 2; bases outside the gene matches: 2. CDR3 in amino acids: CASSSGQGNTGELFF. The CDR3 DNA follows: TGTGCCAGCAGCTCGGGACAGGGTAACACCGGGGAGCTGTTTTTT. The full variable domain, in which reference TRBV7-2 and TRBJ2-2 provide the parts outside the CDR3, is GAGVSQSPSNKVTEKGKDVELRCDPISGHTALYWYRQSLGQGLEFLIYFQGNSAPDKSGLPSDRFSAERTGGSVSTLTIQRTQQEDSAVYLCASSSGQGNTGELFFGEGSRLTVL.

As concerns this clone: The sample carries other DNA sequences with the same CDR3. V and J are TRBV7-2 and TRBJ2-7; 9 nucleotides line up with TRBD1. The germline CDR1 and CDR2 sequences are SGHTA and FQGNSA. V dropped 3 bases and J dropped 0; count of bases not matched to a gene: 0. The CDR3 contains 14 residues. The CDR3 spells CASSLDRGSYEQYF. The CDR3 DNA follows: TGTGCCAGCAGCTTGGACAGGGGCTCCTACGAGCAGTACTTC.

V gene TRBV28 combines with J gene TRBJ2-1; 9 nucleotides agree with TRBD2. Trimming at V came to 5 bases and at J to 7 bases, leaving 9 bases not matched to a gene. Looked up from germline, CDR1 is MDHEN and CDR2 is SYDVKM. The CDR3 sequence is 15 residues long. CDR3 sequence: CASSRLAERGNEQFF. CDR3 DNA: TGTGCCAGCAGTCGACTAGCGGAAAGGGGGAATGAGCAGTTCTTC. Full variable domain (outside the CDR3, taken from reference TRBV28 and TRBJ2-1): DVKVTQSSRYLVKRTGEKVFLECVQDMDHENMFWYRQDPGLGLRLIYFSYDVKMKEKGDIPEGYSVSREKKERFSLILESASTNQTSMYLCASSRLAERGNEQFFGPGTRLTVL.

The CDR3 loop is CASSRGAGANVLTF. The CDR3, as DNA: TGTGCCAGCAGCCGAGGTGCTGGGGCCAACGTCCTGACTTTC. V usage is TRBV27 and J usage is TRBJ2-6; no definite D call. Germline V gene data show CDR1 as MNHEY and CDR2 as SMNVEV (reference sequence). Trimming cost V 6 bases and J 2 bases, with 8 bases left between them. This CDR3 region has 14 residues.

The CDR3 DNA sequence: TGTGCCAGCGGCCTGTCCTACAATGAGCAGTTCTTC. Translated: CASGLSYNEQFF. This chain links TRBV2 with TRBJ2-1, with D unclear. The CDR3 totals 12 residues. V was shortened by 8 bases and J by 1 base, with 6 bases between the two germline ends. The germline V gene encodes CDR1 SNHLY and CDR2 FYNNEI.

The chain recombines TRBV2 with TRBJ1-1, with 7 bases aligning to TRBD1. The CDR3 totals 13 residues. The ends lost 5 bases at V and 6 bases at J; junction bases unmatched: 6. Germline values: CDR1 SNHLY, CDR2 FYNNEI. Here the CDR3 DNA reads TGTGCCAGCAGTCGGACAGGCGTCGCTGAAGCTTTCTTT. Protein product: CASSRTGVAEAFF. The whole variable domain, filled in from reference TRBV2 and TRBJ1-1, reads EPEVTQTPSHQVTQMGQEVILRCVPISNHLYFYWYRQILGQKVEFLVSFYNNEISEKSEIFDDQFSVERPDGSNFTLKIRSTKLEDSAMYFCASSRTGVAEAFFGQGTRLTVV.

The chain uses TRBV7-9 and TRBJ2-3; D gene unclear. V was shortened by 3 bases and J by 5 bases, with 21 bases between the two germline ends. This CDR3 region has 17 residues. Germline CDR1 is SEHNR and CDR2 is FQNEAQ (reference sequence). The CDR3 nucleotides are TGTGCCAGCAGCTTGCCCGCTGGATTAGGCCGCGGAGATACGCAGTATTTT. Translating it yields CASSLPAGLGRGDTQYF.

The rearrangement links TRBV4-1 to TRBJ2-5; D possibly corresponds to TRBD1 (5 bases). The DNA matches TRBJ2-7 better at its end, which makes the J call doubtful. CDR3 length equals 12 residues. Per germline, CDR1 MGHRA and CDR2 YSYEKL. CDR3 amino acids: CASSPTGYEQYF. CDR3 coding DNA: TGCGCCAGCAGCCCCACAGGCTACGAGCAGTACTTC.

This rearrangement joins TRBV5-1 to TRBJ2-2; 8 bases align to TRBD2. With 0 bases clipped from V and 7 bases from J, the junction kept 8 bases outside the gene matches. From germline, CDR1 is SGHRS and CDR2 YFSETQ. The CDR3 has 16 residues. Here the CDR3 DNA reads TGCGCCAGCAGCTTGGCCGGTAGCGGGATTGGCGGGGAGCTGTTTTTT. Encoded protein: CASSLAGSGIGGELFF.

The genes are TRBV5-1 and TRBJ2-2, with 7 nucleotides matching TRBD1. V gave up 6 bases and J gave up 6 bases; unmatched junction bases: 14. Germline-derived CDR1 and CDR2 are SGHRS and YFSETQ. There are 16 residues in the CDR3. The DNA of the CDR3 is TGCGCCAGCAAACGAGGAGAGGGGGCGGTTCCCGGGGAGCTGTTTTTT. This codes for CASKRGEGAVPGELFF. Using reference TRBV5-1 and TRBJ2-2 for the parts outside the CDR3, the full variable domain is KAGVTQTPRYLIKTRGQQVTLSCSPISGHRSVSWYQQTPGQGLQFLFEYFSETQRNKGNFPGRFSGRQFSNSRSEMNVSTLELGDSALYLCASKRGEGAVPGELFFGEGSRLTVL.

DNA of the CDR3: TGTGCAAGTCGCTTAGGGACCCAGGGCACCGATACGCAGTATTTT. Amino acid sequence: CASRLGTQGTDTQYF. The chain couples TRBV12-2 to TRBJ2-3; the table's D call, TRBD1, was not checked against the DNA. TRBV12-2 is shown as a pseudogene. The CDR3 is 15 amino acids.

The genes are TRBV7-8 and TRBJ2-6, with TRBD1 matching over 9 bases. Germline V CDR1 and CDR2: SGHVS, FQNEAQ. There are 16 residues in the CDR3. With 5 bases clipped from V and 4 bases from J, the junction kept 6 bases outside the gene matches. CDR3 sequence reads: CASSPGQGQGANVLTF. The CDR3 bases are TGTGCCAGCAGCCCCGGACAGGGGCAAGGGGCCAACGTCCTGACTTTC.

The chain recombines TRBV19 with TRBJ2-7; the match to TRBD2 covers 10 bases. The germline V gene has CDR1 LNHDA and CDR2 SQIVND (reference sequence). The CDR3 covers 15 residues. V lost 5 bases to trimming and J lost 4 bases; unmatched junction nucleotides: 8. CDR3 sequence (DNA): TGTGCCAGTAGTGTCACCGGGACTAGCGTTTACGAGCAGTACTTC. It encodes CASSVTGTSVYEQYF.

V and J are TRBV7-3 and TRBJ1-1; perhaps TRBD1 as D (5 bases). Germline V gives CDR1 SGHTA, CDR2 FQGTGA. V was shortened by 5 bases and J by 6 bases, with 10 bases between the two germline ends. The CDR3 covers 12 residues. In DNA form, the CDR3 reads TGTGCCAGCAGCCCCGGCAGGGCTGAAGCTTTCTTT. It encodes CASSPGRAEAFF.

The chain employs TRBV9 and TRBJ2-5; 9 bases map to TRBD2. Germline loops: CDR1 SGDLS, CDR2 YYNGEE. The CDR3 is 17 residues long. J was trimmed by 4 bases and V by 3 bases; bases with no gene match: 13. CDR3 nucleotides: TGTGCCAGCAGCGATCCCCGGGGGACTAGCCGGTCAGAGACCCAGTACTTC. It yields the protein CASSDPRGTSRSETQYF. The full variable domain, rest sourced from reference TRBV9 and TRBJ2-5, is DSGVTQTPKHLITATGQRVTLRCSPRSGDLSVYWYQQSLDQGLQFLIQYYNGEERAKGNILERFSAQQFPDLHSELNLSSLELGDSALYFCASSDPRGTSRSETQYFGPGTRLLVL.

CDR3: CASPPRRGRGGFIEKLFF. As DNA, the CDR3 is TGTGCCAGCCCTCCTCGCAGGGGGCGAGGGGGGTTTATTGAAAAACTGTTTTTT. V usage is TRBV28 and J usage is TRBJ1-4; TRBD1 aligns across 8 bases. The CDR3 covers 18 residues. Germline CDR1 reads MDHEN; CDR2 reads SYDVKM. Unmatched junction bases numbered 21, after V lost 8 bases and J lost 7 bases.